Listed here are 18 T cell receptor beta chains from one sample, sequenced in a study of shared clonotypes between healthy human individuals. The repertoire was sequenced with immunoSEQ multiplex PCR; TCRdb's copy has only in-frame clones and lacks some. Of about 1.5 million clones listed, roughly 95% are singletons. The sequencing sample was made of naive CD4+ T cells sorted from blood. Sample subset: CD45RA+ positively selected. Receptors originate from a man aged 25 to 40 in good health.

As regards this clone: Other DNA sequences of this sample code for an identical CDR3. DNA for the CDR3: TGCGCCAGCAGCTTGGGCGGCCCCTACGAGCAGTACTTC. Its translation: CASSLGGPYEQYF. The V call is TRBV5-1, the J call TRBJ2-7; the D is unclear. V shed 0 bases and J shed 2 bases, with 6 bases lying between them. This CDR3 spans 13 amino acids. The germline gives CDR1 SGHRS, CDR2 YFSETQ. The entire variable domain, with the rest obtained from reference TRBV5-1 and TRBJ2-7, is as follows: KAGVTQTPRYLIKTRGQQVTLSCSPISGHRSVSWYQQTPGQGLQFLFEYFSETQRNKGNFPGRFSGRQFSNSRSEMNVSTLELGDSALYLCASSLGGPYEQYFGPGTRLTVT.

The chain combines TRBV11-2 with TRBJ2-1; 10 bases map to TRBD2. The germline V gene encodes CDR1 SGHAT and CDR2 FQNNGV. CDR3 length: 16 amino acids. With V trimmed by 3 bases and J by 6 bases, 8 bases remained unmatched. CDR3 protein: CASSLVLAGKGNEQFF. CDR3 nucleotides: TGTGCCAGCAGCTTGGTACTAGCGGGAAAGGGCAATGAGCAGTTCTTC.

The chain uses TRBV7-2 and TRBJ2-1; 8 bases map to TRBD2. Germline trimming cut 4 bases from V and 7 bases from J; bases unmatched to any gene: 21. This CDR3 is 19 amino acids long. Germline V gene data show CDR1 as SGHTA and CDR2 as FQGNSA. For the CDR3, the DNA is TGTGCCAGCAGCTACGGGTCCCCCGGGGGAAGCGGGAGCTGGAATGAGCAGTTCTTC. It translates to CASSYGSPGGSGSWNEQFF.

The gene calls are TRBV7-2 and TRBJ2-2, with a weak D call TRBD1 (5 bases). V lost 2 bases and J lost 6, with 7 bases in between. Germline V lookup: CDR1 SGHTA, CDR2 FQGNSA. The CDR3 covers 13 residues. The CDR3: CASSLQGSGELFF. The CDR3 DNA reads as TGTGCCAGCAGCTTACAGGGATCCGGGGAGCTGTTTTTT.

V is TRBV5-4 and J is TRBJ2-3; 14 positions agree with TRBD2. J lost 1 base, V lost 4 bases, and 2 bases had no gene match. CDR1 SGHNT and CDR2 YYREEE come from the germline V gene (reference sequence). The CDR3 runs 16 residues. CDR3: CASSTGLAGGTDTQYF. CDR3 in DNA: TGTGCCAGCAGCACGGGACTAGCGGGAGGCACAGATACGCAGTATTTT.

The chain has TRBV27 and TRBJ1-5, with 8 bases identical to TRBD1. CDR1 is MNHEY, CDR2 SMNVEV, per germline (reference sequence). The CDR3 extends over 13 amino acids. Losses at the gene ends were 6 bases for V and 7 bases for J; bases not matched to a gene: 5. The CDR3 DNA reads as TGTGCCAGCAGCCGACAGGGGTGGCAGCCCCAGCATTTT. As protein: CASSRQGWQPQHF.

The V call is TRBV10-3, the J call TRBJ2-3; D is unresolved. The CDR3 totals 14 residues. The germline gives CDR1 ENHRY, CDR2 SYGVKD. V lost 0 bases to trimming and J lost 6 bases, with 10 bases between them. CDR3 sequence: CAISESISSDTQYF. The DNA of the CDR3 is TGTGCCATCAGTGAGTCGATATCAAGTGATACGCAGTATTTT.

The genes are TRBV9 and TRBJ2-7; no firm D call. The CDR3 contains 15 residues. Germline V lookup: CDR1 SGDLS, CDR2 YYNGEE. V lost 2 bases, J lost 1 base, and 13 bases lay in between. The CDR3 is CASSVGVPVSYEQYF. The CDR3 bases are TGTGCCAGCAGCGTTGGGGTTCCCGTTTCCTACGAGCAGTACTTC. The variable domain in full, completed from reference TRBV9 and TRBJ2-7, reads DSGVTQTPKHLITATGQRVTLRCSPRSGDLSVYWYQQSLDQGLQFLIQYYNGEERAKGNILERFSAQQFPDLHSELNLSSLELGDSALYFCASSVGVPVSYEQYFGPGTRLTVT.

The chain has TRBV18 and TRBJ2-2, with no clear D. Trimming shortened V by 1 base and J by 6 bases, and 18 bases separated the two germline ends. CDR1 and CDR2 (germline): KGHSH, LQKENI. This CDR3 has 17 residues. The CDR3 protein is CASSPQIRASAPGELFF. The DNA for the CDR3 is TGTGCCAGCTCACCACAGATCCGGGCTTCAGCACCCGGGGAGCTGTTTTTT.

The V gene is TRBV18, the J gene TRBJ2-7; 9 bases align to TRBD1. V dropped 2 bases and J dropped 5; count of bases not matched to a gene: 4. CDR1 is KGHSH and CDR2 is LQKENI in the germline V gene. The CDR3 covers 14 residues. The CDR3 DNA is TGTGCCAGCTCACCATGGACAGGGGTCCACGAGCAGTACTTC. It translates to CASSPWTGVHEQYF.

The chain carries TRBV28 and TRBJ2-2, with 7 bases lining up with TRBD1. CDR3 size: 15 residues. Germline V gene lookup returns CDR1 MDHEN and CDR2 SYDVKM. V shed 6 bases and J 5 bases; nucleotides not matched to a gene: 9. The CDR3 nucleotides are TGTGCCAGCAGCAAGTCCGACAGGGCGACCGGGGAGCTGTTTTTT. As protein: CASSKSDRATGELFF.

The CDR3 protein is CASSRSRRQGEQFF. CDR3 bases: TGTGCCAGCAGCCGATCCAGGAGACAGGGTGAGCAGTTCTTC. V is TRBV28 and J is TRBJ2-1, with TRBD1 matching over 7 bases. CDR1 and CDR2 from the germline V gene are MDHEN and SYDVKM. Losses at the gene ends were 6 bases for V and 9 bases for J; bases not matched to a gene: 11. This CDR3 spans 14 amino acids.

The chain has TRBV11-2 and TRBJ1-4; no definite D call. CDR3 size: 13 residues. V lost 2 bases, J lost 6 bases, and 7 bases lay in between. Germline loops: CDR1 SGHAT, CDR2 FQNNGV. Here the CDR3 reads CASSLTYYEKLFF. The CDR3 DNA is TGTGCCAGCAGCTTAACATATTATGAAAAACTGTTTTTT.

The V gene is TRBV7-7, the J gene TRBJ2-5; D possibly corresponds to TRBD1 (5 bases). The V end was cut by 1 base, the J end by 1 base, with 10 bases between. This CDR3 is 15 amino acids long. Germline values: CDR1 SSHAT, CDR2 FNYEAQ (reference sequence). Here the CDR3 DNA reads TGTGCCAGCAGCTTAGGCAGGGCGCTCCAAGAGACCCAGTACTTC. It yields the protein CASSLGRALQETQYF.

V and J are TRBV11-2 and TRBJ1-3; no definite D call. The CDR3 length is 13 residues. V shed 5 bases and J shed 8 bases, with 13 bases lying between them. Per the germline V gene, CDR1 is SGHAT and CDR2 is FQNNGV. CDR3 nucleotides: TGTGCCAGCAGCCCCGGCGGGCGTGACACCATATATTTT. Its protein product is CASSPGGRDTIYF.

The V gene is TRBV11-2, the J gene TRBJ2-3; 7 bases match TRBD2. The CDR3 is 15 residues long. From germline, CDR1 is SGHAT and CDR2 FQNNGV. J was trimmed by 2 bases and V by 3 bases; bases with no gene match: 5. The CDR3, as DNA: TGTGCCAGCAGCTTTTCGACTAGCATCACAGATACGCAGTATTTT. It yields the protein CASSFSTSITDTQYF.

The genes are TRBV11-2 and TRBJ1-3; D may be TRBD1 (5 bases). Trimming cost V 0 bases and J 0 bases, with 9 bases left between them. The CDR3 length is 16 residues. Germline CDR1 reads SGHAT; CDR2 reads FQNNGV. The CDR3 region is CASSLDGTLSGNTIYF. The DNA for the CDR3 is TGTGCCAGCAGCTTAGATGGGACCCTCTCTGGAAACACCATATATTTT.

This clone was observed a single time. The chain links TRBV30 to TRBJ2-1, with 9 bases fitting TRBD1. The germline V gene has CDR1 GTSNPN and CDR2 SVGIG (reference sequence). Trimming cost V 5 bases and J 3 bases; bases outside gene matches: 8. The CDR3 has 15 residues. The CDR3 reads CAWVNPGQGYNEQFF. The CDR3 bases are TGTGCCTGGGTTAATCCGGGACAGGGCTACAATGAGCAGTTCTTC.